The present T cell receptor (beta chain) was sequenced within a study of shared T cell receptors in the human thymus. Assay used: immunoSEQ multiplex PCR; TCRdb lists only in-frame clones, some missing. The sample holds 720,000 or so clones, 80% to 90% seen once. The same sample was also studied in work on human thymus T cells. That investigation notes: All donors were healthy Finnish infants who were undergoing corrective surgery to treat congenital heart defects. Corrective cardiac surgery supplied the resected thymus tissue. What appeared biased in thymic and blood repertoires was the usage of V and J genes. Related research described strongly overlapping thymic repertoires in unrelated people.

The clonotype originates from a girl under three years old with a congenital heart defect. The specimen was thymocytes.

CDR3 nucleotides: TGTGCCAGCAGCCACCACAAAAGCACAGATACGCAGTATTTT. Its protein is CASSHHKSTDTQYF. The chain carries TRBV14 and TRBJ2-3; D is undetermined. This CDR3 is 14 amino acids long. Per the germline V gene, CDR1 is SGHDN and CDR2 is FVKESK. Trimming shortened V by 3 bases and J by 0 bases, and 7 bases separated the two germline ends.